This entry lists 25 T cell receptor beta chains sequenced from one sample in a study of shared clonotypes between healthy human individuals. Repertoires were generated with immunoSEQ multiplex PCR, while TCRdb's copy carries only in-frame clones and drops some. The top ten clones hold about 0.41% of a sample with 2.3 million or so clones, more than 80% of them seen once. The sequenced sample was naive CD4+ T cells from PBMCs. Subset meaning: CD45RA+ positively selected. The receptors were sampled from a man aged 18 to 30 in good health. Some clones in this sample may be carry-over from other donors' samples.

This chain connects TRBV7-2 to TRBJ1-1; D not resolved. Trimming left V 3 bases short and J 3 bases short, with 11 bases between. Germline V CDR1 and CDR2: SGHTA, FQGNSA. CDR3 length equals 14 residues. CDR3 nucleotide sequence: TGTGCCAGCAGCTTTCAAGCAGGTGACACTGAAGCTTTCTTT. This codes for CASSFQAGDTEAFF. Combining the CDR3 with reference TRBV7-2 and TRBJ1-1 gives the whole variable domain GAGVSQSPSNKVTEKGKDVELRCDPISGHTALYWYRQSLGQGLEFLIYFQGNSAPDKSGLPSDRFSAERTGGSVSTLTIQRTQQEDSAVYLCASSFQAGDTEAFFGQGTRLTVV.

V usage is TRBV7-9 and J usage is TRBJ2-3; 10 nucleotides match TRBD2. Germline V gene lookup returns CDR1 SEHNR and CDR2 FQNEAQ (reference sequence). V dropped 1 base and J dropped 5; count of bases not matched to a gene: 6. This CDR3 is 16 amino acids long. The CDR3 loop reads CASSLEASGSIDTQYF. The DNA for the CDR3 is TGTGCCAGCAGCTTAGAGGCTAGCGGGAGTATAGATACGCAGTATTTT.

This chain connects TRBV30 to TRBJ1-1, with TRBD1 identical over 9 bases. The V gene's germline CDR1 is GTSNPN and CDR2 SVGIG (reference sequence). After removal of 2 bases from V and 7 bases from J, the junction contained 5 bases not matched to a gene. The CDR3 is 13 residues long. The DNA for the CDR3 is TGTGCCTGGAGTCCCGACAGGGGGGTTGAAGCTTTCTTT. This encodes CAWSPDRGVEAFF.

The V and J genes are TRBV9 and TRBJ2-5; 10 bases agree with TRBD2. The J segment lost 5 bases and the V segment lost 0 bases, leaving 10 bases of the junction unmatched. CDR1 is SGDLS, CDR2 YYNGEE, per germline. The CDR3 is 17 amino acids. CDR3 nucleotide sequence: TGTGCCAGCAGCGTAGGACCTCGGAGCGGGAGGGCGGAGACCCAGTACTTC. Amino acid sequence: CASSVGPRSGRAETQYF.

This rearrangement joins TRBV19 to TRBJ2-3, with unresolved D. This CDR3 contains 12 residues. Deletions cut 5 bases from V and 2 bases from J, with 5 bases between. Germline V lookup: CDR1 LNHDA, CDR2 SQIVND (reference sequence). Written as DNA, the CDR3 is TGTGCCAGTAGTCTTCCCACAGATACGCAGTATTTT. This gives the protein CASSLPTDTQYF.

The chain is built from TRBV30 and TRBJ1-1; D is perhaps TRBD1 (6 bases). V lost 7 bases to trimming and J lost 4 bases, with 16 bases between them. The germline gives CDR1 GTSNPN, CDR2 SVGIG (reference sequence). This CDR3 is 13 amino acids long. The CDR3: CASTTGLGTEAFF. CDR3 sequence (DNA): TGTGCCTCCACTACAGGGCTCGGCACTGAAGCTTTCTTT.

The gene calls are TRBV10-1 and TRBJ1-1, with D uncertain. The CDR3 is 17 residues long. Trimming stripped 10 bases from V and 1 base from J, with 25 bases between. Germline V CDR1 and CDR2: WNHNN, SYGVQD (reference sequence). The CDR3 coding sequence is TGCGCCAACTTAGGAAAGACCTTTCCAGAGGGGAACACTGAAGCTTTCTTT. Encoded protein: CANLGKTFPEGNTEAFF.

This clone is a singleton in its sample. Other DNA sequences within the sample encode an identical CDR3. The chain combines TRBV5-1 with TRBJ2-3; D may be TRBD1 or TRBD2 (6 bases each). The CDR3 covers 13 residues. V dropped 0 bases and J dropped 6 bases, with 8 bases sitting between them. Germline CDR1 SGHRS, CDR2 YFSETQ. The chain's CDR3 is CASSLAGADTQYF. The CDR3 DNA follows: TGCGCCAGCAGCTTGGCGGGGGCGGATACGCAGTATTTT.

The chain links TRBV14 to TRBJ2-2; D remains ambiguous. CDR3 size: 13 residues. Per germline, CDR1 SGHDN and CDR2 FVKESK. Between the trimmed V and J ends, which lost 3 bases and 6 bases, there was a span of 8 bases. As DNA, the CDR3 is TGTGCCAGCAGCCACTACCGGGCCGGGGAGCTGTTTTTT. Protein product: CASSHYRAGELFF.

The J gene is TRBJ2-1, the V gene TRBV6-5; D not certain. The CDR3 length is 15 residues. The germline V gene has CDR1 MNHEY and CDR2 SVGAGI. The V end lost 5 bases, the J end lost 4 bases, and 15 bases lay between the germline ends. CDR3 DNA sequence: TGTGCCAGCAGTCCACTCAGGCCTCATTACAATGAGCAGTTCTTC. Its protein is CASSPLRPHYNEQFF.

The V gene is TRBV5-1, the J gene TRBJ1-4, with no clear D. Germline V gives CDR1 SGHRS, CDR2 YFSETQ. The germline V and J ends were trimmed by 4 bases and 5 bases, with 9 bases remaining between them. This CDR3 comprises 13 residues. The CDR3 sequence: CASSPQLNEKLFF. The CDR3 bases are TGCGCCAGCAGCCCACAGTTAAATGAAAAACTGTTTTTT. Using reference TRBV5-1 and TRBJ1-4 for the parts outside the CDR3, the full variable domain is KAGVTQTPRYLIKTRGQQVTLSCSPISGHRSVSWYQQTPGQGLQFLFEYFSETQRNKGNFPGRFSGRQFSNSRSEMNVSTLELGDSALYLCASSPQLNEKLFFGSGTQLSVL.

The V call is TRBV27, the J call TRBJ2-7; 8 bases agree with TRBD2. V trimming: 0 bases; J trimming: 6 bases; junction bases outside the gene matches: 4. The germline V gene has CDR1 MNHEY and CDR2 SMNVEV (reference sequence). CDR3 length: 14 amino acids. The CDR3 nucleotides read TGTGCCAGCAGTTTATCCGGGGGGGGTTCCGAGCAGTACTTC. Translation gives CASSLSGGGSEQYF.

The CDR3 protein is CASSPVFGGRNTDTQYF. CDR3 nucleotide sequence: TGTGCCAGCAGCCCGGTTTTTGGGGGTCGGAACACAGATACGCAGTATTTT. V gene TRBV7-9 combines with J gene TRBJ2-3; possibly TRBD1 or TRBD2 for D (5 bases each). V dropped 5 bases and J dropped 2 bases, with 20 bases sitting between them. The CDR3 sequence is 17 residues long. Germline V CDR1 and CDR2: SEHNR, FQNEAQ (reference sequence).

The chain carries TRBV6-1 and TRBJ1-2; 11 bases match TRBD1. The V gene's germline CDR1 is MNHNS and CDR2 SASEGT. This CDR3 region has 15 residues. Trimming cost V 6 bases and J 4 bases; bases outside gene matches: 7. Here the CDR3 reads CASRRTGGDFYGYTF. CDR3 in DNA: TGTGCCAGCAGGAGGACAGGGGGCGATTTCTATGGCTACACCTTC.

Notes on this clone: Since a far larger clone is one base different, this is likely a read error. The same CDR3 arises from other DNA sequences in this sample as well. The chain uses TRBV5-4 and TRBJ2-5; 8 bases match TRBD1. J was trimmed by 1 base and V by 2 bases; bases with no gene match: 1. From germline, CDR1 is SGHNT and CDR2 YYREEE (reference sequence). This CDR3 region has 14 residues. The CDR3 coding sequence is TGTGCCAGCAGCTTCGGACAGGGCCAAGAGACCCAGTACTTC. Its translation: CASSFGQGQETQYF.

The chain employs TRBV5-6 and TRBJ1-1; 8 positions agree with TRBD1. The V gene's germline CDR1 is SGHDT and CDR2 YYEEEE. After removal of 7 bases from V and 1 base from J, the junction contained 12 bases not matched to a gene. This CDR3 comprises 16 residues. Written as DNA, the CDR3 is TGTGCCAGCGCACTATTCCAGACAGGGGCGAACACTGAAGCTTTCTTT. It specifies CASALFQTGANTEAFF.

V and J are TRBV27 and TRBJ1-1, with 7 positions matching TRBD1. The germline gives CDR1 MNHEY, CDR2 SMNVEV (reference sequence). The CDR3 consists of 17 residues. Trimming cost V 0 bases and J 5 bases; bases outside gene matches: 12. The CDR3 loop is CASSLSRRGGLMTEAFF. The CDR3, as DNA: TGTGCCAGCAGTTTATCGAGGAGAGGGGGCCTAATGACTGAAGCTTTCTTT.

The CDR3, as DNA: TGTGCCATCAGCCCTAGCTACCTTAACAATGAGCAGTTCTTC. The encoded protein is CAISPSYLNNEQFF. The rearrangement joins TRBV10-3 to TRBJ2-1; D is perhaps TRBD2 (5 bases). Trimming took 6 bases from V and 5 from J, leaving 14 bases between them. Germline values: CDR1 ENHRY, CDR2 SYGVKD. This CDR3 has 14 residues.

The V and J genes are TRBV11-3 and TRBJ2-5; D may be TRBD2 (5 bases). The CDR3 runs 14 residues. From germline, CDR1 is SGHNT and CDR2 YENEEA. Trimming shortened V by 0 bases and J by 5 bases, and 10 bases separated the two germline ends. The CDR3, as DNA: TGTGCCAGCAGCTTAGATGGGAGTAGGGAGACCCAGTACTTC. Amino acid sequence: CASSLDGSRETQYF.

The gene calls are TRBV27 and TRBJ2-7; 10 bases map to TRBD2. With 5 bases clipped from V and 3 bases from J, the junction kept 10 bases outside the gene matches. Germline assignment: CDR1 MNHEY and CDR2 SMNVEV (reference sequence). This CDR3 spans 16 amino acids. The CDR3, as DNA: TGTGCCAGCAGTCCCCAGGTCGGGACTAGCGTCTACGAGCAGTACTTC. It codes for CASSPQVGTSVYEQYF.

V is TRBV5-1 and J is TRBJ2-7; 11 bases align to TRBD2. V lost 0 bases, J lost 0 bases, and 8 bases stayed unmatched. Germline V gives CDR1 SGHRS, CDR2 YFSETQ. CDR3 length: 18 amino acids. CDR3 amino acids: CASSLGPGLADLSYEQYF. The CDR3 DNA follows: TGCGCCAGCAGCTTGGGACCGGGACTAGCGGATCTCTCCTACGAGCAGTACTTC. The full variable domain, completed using reference TRBV5-1 and TRBJ2-7, is KAGVTQTPRYLIKTRGQQVTLSCSPISGHRSVSWYQQTPGQGLQFLFEYFSETQRNKGNFPGRFSGRQFSNSRSEMNVSTLELGDSALYLCASSLGPGLADLSYEQYFGPGTRLTVT.

The chain couples TRBV5-1 to TRBJ2-7; D is uncertain. Germline CDR1 and CDR2: SGHRS and YFSETQ. There are 14 residues in the CDR3. V was cut by 4 bases and J by 2 bases, with 13 bases left in between. CDR3 protein: CASSPGRRTYEQYF. The CDR3 nucleotides are TGCGCCAGCAGCCCCGGCAGGAGAACCTACGAGCAGTACTTC.

The V gene is TRBV5-1, the J gene TRBJ2-1; 9 bases fit TRBD1. The V segment lost 4 bases and the J segment 6 bases; nucleotides outside the gene matches: 17. In germline, CDR1 is SGHRS, CDR2 YFSETQ. This CDR3 spans 18 amino acids. The CDR3 region is CASSLLPLLQGASNEQFF. The CDR3 DNA is TGCGCCAGCAGCCTACTTCCCCTACTACAGGGGGCTAGCAATGAGCAGTTCTTC.

Concerning this clone itself: Other nucleotide sequences in the sample specify the same CDR3. This chain links TRBV7-9 with TRBJ1-2, with D possibly TRBD1 on 6 matching bases. Germline assignment: CDR1 SEHNR and CDR2 FQNEAQ (reference sequence). The CDR3 has 14 residues. The V end lost 4 bases, the J end lost 3 bases, and 12 bases lay between the germline ends. CDR3: CASSWTEDDYGYTF. The CDR3 nucleotides are TGTGCCAGCAGCTGGACAGAGGACGACTATGGCTACACCTTC.

This chain joins TRBV6-5 and TRBJ1-2; unclear D gene. Trimming left V 2 bases short and J 4 bases short, with 14 bases between. CDR3 length equals 15 residues. Germline CDR1 reads MNHEY; CDR2 reads SVGAGI. CDR3: CASSYDTGRTYGYTF. The CDR3 DNA follows: TGTGCCAGCAGTTACGATACTGGGCGAACCTATGGCTACACCTTC.